A single TCR beta chain is shown here with its context. Donors, healthy HIV-negative adults, lacked recent acute infections or vaccinations. The sample originates from a study of shared clonotypes between healthy human individuals. Sequencing was at deep level. Repertoires were generated with immunoSEQ multiplex PCR, while TCRdb's copy carries only in-frame clones and drops some. Of millions of clones in the sample, around nine tenths were seen once. V shed 2 bases and J shed 3 bases, with 13 bases lying between them. Per the germline V gene, CDR1 is GTSNPN and CDR2 is SVGIG (reference sequence). CDR3 length: 14 residues.

The sequence was obtained from a man aged 18 to 29 in good health. This chain connects TRBV30 to TRBJ1-1; D is possibly TRBD1 (6 bases). Sequenced sample: naive CD4+ T cells sorted from blood. Subset described: CD45RA+ positively selected. CDR3 residues: CAWSRREGDTEAFF. In DNA, the CDR3 is TGTGCCTGGAGTAGGAGGGAGGGGGACACTGAAGCTTTCTTT.